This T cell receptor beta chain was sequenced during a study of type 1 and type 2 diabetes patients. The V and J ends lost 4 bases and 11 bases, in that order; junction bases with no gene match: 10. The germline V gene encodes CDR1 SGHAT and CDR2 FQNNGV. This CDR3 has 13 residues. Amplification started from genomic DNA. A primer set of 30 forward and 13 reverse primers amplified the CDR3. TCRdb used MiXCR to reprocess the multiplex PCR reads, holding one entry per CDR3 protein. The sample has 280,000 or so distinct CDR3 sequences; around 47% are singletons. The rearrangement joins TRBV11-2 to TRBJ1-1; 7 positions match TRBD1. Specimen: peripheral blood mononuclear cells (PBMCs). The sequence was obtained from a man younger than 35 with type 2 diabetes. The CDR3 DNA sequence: TGTGCCAGCAGCTCTAACAGGGGCTACGTTGCTTTCTTT. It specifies CASSSNRGYVAFF.